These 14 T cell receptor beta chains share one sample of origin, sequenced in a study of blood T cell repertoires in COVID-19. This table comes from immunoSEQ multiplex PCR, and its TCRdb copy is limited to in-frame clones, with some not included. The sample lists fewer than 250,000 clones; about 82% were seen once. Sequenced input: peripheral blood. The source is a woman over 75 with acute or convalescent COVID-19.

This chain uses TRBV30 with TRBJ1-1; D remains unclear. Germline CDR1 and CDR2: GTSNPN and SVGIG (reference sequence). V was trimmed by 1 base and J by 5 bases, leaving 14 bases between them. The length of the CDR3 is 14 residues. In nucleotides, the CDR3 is TGTGCCTGGAGTGACCCCCAGTTGTGGACTGAAGCTTTCTTT. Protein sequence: CAWSDPQLWTEAFF.

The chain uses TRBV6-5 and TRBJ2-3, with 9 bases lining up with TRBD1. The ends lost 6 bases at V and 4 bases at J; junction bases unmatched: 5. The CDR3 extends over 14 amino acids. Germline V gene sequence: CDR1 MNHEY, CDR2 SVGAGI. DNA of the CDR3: TGTGCCAGCAGCCTCACAGGGGGCCCAGATACGCAGTATTTT. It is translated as CASSLTGGPDTQYF.

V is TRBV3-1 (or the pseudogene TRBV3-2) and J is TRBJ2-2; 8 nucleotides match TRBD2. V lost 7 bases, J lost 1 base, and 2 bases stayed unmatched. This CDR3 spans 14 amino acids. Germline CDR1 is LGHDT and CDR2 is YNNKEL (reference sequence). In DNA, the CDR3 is TGTGCCAGCAAGGGACTAGTGAACACCGGGGAGCTGTTTTTT. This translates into CASKGLVNTGELFF.

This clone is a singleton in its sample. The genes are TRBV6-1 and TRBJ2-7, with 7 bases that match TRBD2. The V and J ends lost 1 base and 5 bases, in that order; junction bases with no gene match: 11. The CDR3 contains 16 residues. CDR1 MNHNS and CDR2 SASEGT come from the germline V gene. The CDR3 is CASSEVVWGGKDEQYF. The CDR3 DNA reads TGTGCCAGCAGTGAAGTTGTTTGGGGGGGAAAGGACGAGCAGTACTTC.

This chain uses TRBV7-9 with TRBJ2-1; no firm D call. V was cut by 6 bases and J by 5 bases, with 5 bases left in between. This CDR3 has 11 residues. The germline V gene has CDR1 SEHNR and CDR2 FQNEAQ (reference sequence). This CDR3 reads CASRSDNEQFF. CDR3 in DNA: TGTGCCAGCAGATCCGACAATGAGCAGTTCTTC. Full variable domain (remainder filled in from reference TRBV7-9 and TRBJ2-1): DTGVSQNPRHKITKRGQNVTFRCDPISEHNRLYWYRQTLGQGPEFLTYFQNEAQLEKSRLLSDRFSAERPKGSFSTLEIQRTEQGDSAMYLCASRSDNEQFFGPGTRLTVL.

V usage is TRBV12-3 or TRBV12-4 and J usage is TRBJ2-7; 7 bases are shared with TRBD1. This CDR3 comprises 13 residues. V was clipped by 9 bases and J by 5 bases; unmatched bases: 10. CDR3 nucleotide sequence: TGTGCCAGTCTAGGGGGCGCTGTCCACGAGCAGTACTTC. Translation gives CASLGGAVHEQYF.

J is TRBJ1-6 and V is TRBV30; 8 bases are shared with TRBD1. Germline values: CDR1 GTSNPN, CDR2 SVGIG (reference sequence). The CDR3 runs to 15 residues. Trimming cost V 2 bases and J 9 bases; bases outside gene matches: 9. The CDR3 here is CAWSYQGASGSPLHF. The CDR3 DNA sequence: TGTGCCTGGAGTTATCAGGGGGCTAGTGGTTCACCCCTCCACTTT.

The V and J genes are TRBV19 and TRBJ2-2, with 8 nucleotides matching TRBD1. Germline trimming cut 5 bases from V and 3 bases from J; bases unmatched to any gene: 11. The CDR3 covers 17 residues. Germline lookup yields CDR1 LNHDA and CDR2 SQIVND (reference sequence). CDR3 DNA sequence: TGTGCCAGTAGTTCCCGCCAGGGGGCTCGTGACACCGGGGAGCTGTTTTTT. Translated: CASSSRQGARDTGELFF.

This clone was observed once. The CDR3 nucleotides read TGTGCCAGCAGCTTAGCGTCTCAAGGACAGACCTACGAGCAGTACTTC. It translates to CASSLASQGQTYEQYF. The genes are TRBV7-9 and TRBJ2-7; D perhaps matches TRBD1 (6 bases). Germline loops: CDR1 SEHNR, CDR2 FQNEAQ (reference sequence). CDR3 length: 16 amino acids. Trimming left V 0 bases short and J 2 bases short, with 14 bases between.

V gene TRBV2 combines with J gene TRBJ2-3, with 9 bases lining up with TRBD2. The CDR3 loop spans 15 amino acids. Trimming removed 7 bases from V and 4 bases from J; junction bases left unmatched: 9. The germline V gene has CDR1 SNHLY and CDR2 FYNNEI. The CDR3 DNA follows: TGTGCCAGCACCTTTAGCGGGAGTGGCGCAGATACGCAGTATTTT. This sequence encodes CASTFSGSGADTQYF.

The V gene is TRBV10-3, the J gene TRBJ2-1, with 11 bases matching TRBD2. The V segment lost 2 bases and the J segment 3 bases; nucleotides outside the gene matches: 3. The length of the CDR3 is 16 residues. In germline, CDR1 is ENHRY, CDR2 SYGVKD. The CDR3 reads CAISEEGLADYNEQFF. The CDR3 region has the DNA TGTGCCATCAGTGAGGAGGGACTAGCGGACTACAATGAGCAGTTCTTC.

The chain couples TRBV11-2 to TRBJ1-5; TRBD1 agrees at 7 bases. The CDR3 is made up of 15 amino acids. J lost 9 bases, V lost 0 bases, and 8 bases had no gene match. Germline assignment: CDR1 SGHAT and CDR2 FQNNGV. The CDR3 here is CASSLDPGGLRPQHF. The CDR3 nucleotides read TGTGCCAGCAGCTTAGATCCAGGGGGTCTGCGGCCCCAGCATTTT.

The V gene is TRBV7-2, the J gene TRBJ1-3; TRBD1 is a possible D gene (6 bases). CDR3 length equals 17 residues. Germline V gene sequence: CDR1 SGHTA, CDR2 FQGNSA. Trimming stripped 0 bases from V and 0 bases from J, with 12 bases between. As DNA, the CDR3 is TGTGCCAGCAGCTTAGCAACAGGGTTCTTCTCTGGAAACACCATATATTTT. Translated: CASSLATGFFSGNTIYF.

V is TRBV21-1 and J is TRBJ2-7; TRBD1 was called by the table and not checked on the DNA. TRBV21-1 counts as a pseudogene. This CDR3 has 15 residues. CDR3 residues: CASSKLGTPPYEQYF. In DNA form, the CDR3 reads TGTGCCAGCAGCAAACTGGGCACGCCGCCGTACGAGCAGTACTTC.